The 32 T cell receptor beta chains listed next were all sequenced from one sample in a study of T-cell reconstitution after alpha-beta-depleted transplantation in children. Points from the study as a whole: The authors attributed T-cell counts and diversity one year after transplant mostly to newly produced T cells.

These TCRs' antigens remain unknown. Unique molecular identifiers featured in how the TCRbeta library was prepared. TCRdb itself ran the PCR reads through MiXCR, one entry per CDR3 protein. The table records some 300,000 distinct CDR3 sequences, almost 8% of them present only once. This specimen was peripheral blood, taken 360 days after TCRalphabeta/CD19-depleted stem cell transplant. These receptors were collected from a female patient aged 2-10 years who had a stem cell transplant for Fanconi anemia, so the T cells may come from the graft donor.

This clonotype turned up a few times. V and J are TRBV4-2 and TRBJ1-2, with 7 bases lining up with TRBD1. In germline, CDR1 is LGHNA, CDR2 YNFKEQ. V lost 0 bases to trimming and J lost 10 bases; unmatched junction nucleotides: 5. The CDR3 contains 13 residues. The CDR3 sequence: CASSQDRGQPYTF. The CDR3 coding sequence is TGTGCCAGCAGCCAAGATCGGGGACAGCCCTACACCTTC.

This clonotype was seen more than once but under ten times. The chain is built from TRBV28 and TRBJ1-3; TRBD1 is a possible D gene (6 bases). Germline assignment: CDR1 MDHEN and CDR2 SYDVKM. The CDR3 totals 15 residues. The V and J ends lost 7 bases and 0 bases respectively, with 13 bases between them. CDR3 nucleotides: TGTGCCAGCACGAGGGCAGGGGACTCTGGAAACACCATATATTTT. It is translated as CASTRAGDSGNTIYF.

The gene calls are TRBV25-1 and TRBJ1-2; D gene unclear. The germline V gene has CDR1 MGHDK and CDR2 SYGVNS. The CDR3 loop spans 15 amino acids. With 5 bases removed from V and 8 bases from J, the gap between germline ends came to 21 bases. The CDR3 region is CASSPQVSSYGGYTF. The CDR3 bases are TGTGCCAGCAGTCCCCAGGTGTCCAGCTATGGGGGCTACACCTTC.

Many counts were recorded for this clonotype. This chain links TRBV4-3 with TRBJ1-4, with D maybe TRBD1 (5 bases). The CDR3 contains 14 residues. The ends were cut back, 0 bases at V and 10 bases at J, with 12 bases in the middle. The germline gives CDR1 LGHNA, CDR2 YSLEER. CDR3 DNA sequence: TGCGCCAGCAGCCAAGATGTGTTTGGGGGAAAACTGTTTTTT. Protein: CASSQDVFGGKLFF.

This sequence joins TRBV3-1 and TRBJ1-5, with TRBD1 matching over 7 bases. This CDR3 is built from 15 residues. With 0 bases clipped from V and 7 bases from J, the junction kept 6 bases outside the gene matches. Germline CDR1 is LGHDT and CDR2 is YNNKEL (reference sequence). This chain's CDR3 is CASSQDPGGIQPQHF. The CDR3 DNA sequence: TGTGCCAGCAGCCAAGATCCAGGGGGAATCCAGCCCCAGCATTTT.

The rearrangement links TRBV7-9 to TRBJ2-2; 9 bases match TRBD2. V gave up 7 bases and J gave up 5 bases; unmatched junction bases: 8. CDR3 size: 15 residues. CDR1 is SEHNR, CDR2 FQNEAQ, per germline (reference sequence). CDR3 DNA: TGTGCCAGCACTGCGGGGGGGCCTGTGACCGGGGAGCTGTTTTTT. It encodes CASTAGGPVTGELFF. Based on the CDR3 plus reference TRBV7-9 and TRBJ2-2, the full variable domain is DTGVSQNPRHKITKRGQNVTFRCDPISEHNRLYWYRQTLGQGPEFLTYFQNEAQLEKSRLLSDRFSAERPKGSFSTLEIQRTEQGDSAMYLCASTAGGPVTGELFFGEGSRLTVL.

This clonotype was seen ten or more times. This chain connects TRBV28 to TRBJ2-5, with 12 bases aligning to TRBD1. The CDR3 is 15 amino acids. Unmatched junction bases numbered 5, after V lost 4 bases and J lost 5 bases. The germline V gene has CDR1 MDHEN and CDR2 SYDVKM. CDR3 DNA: TGTGCCAGCAGTTCGGGACAGGGGGCGCGTGAGACCCAGTACTTC. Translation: CASSSGQGARETQYF.

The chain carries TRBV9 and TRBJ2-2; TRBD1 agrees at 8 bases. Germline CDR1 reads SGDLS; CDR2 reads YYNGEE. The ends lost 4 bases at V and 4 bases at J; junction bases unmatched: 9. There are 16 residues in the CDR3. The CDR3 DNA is TGTGCCAGCAGCAACACAGGGGGTAGAGGCACCGGGGAGCTGTTTTTT. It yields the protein CASSNTGGRGTGELFF.

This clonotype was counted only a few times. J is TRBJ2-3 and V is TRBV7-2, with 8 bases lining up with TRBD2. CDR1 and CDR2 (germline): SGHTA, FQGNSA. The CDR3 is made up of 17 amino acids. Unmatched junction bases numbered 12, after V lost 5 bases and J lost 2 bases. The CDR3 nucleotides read TGTGCCAGCAGCCCCCTTGGGCGGGGGGCCCCCACAGATACGCAGTATTTT. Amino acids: CASSPLGRGAPTDTQYF.

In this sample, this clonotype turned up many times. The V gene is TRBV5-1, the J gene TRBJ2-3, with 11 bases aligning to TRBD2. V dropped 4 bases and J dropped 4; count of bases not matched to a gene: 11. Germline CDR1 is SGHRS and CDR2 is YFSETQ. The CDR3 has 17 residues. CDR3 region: CASSPRIAGGQSDTQYF. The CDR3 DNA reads TGCGCCAGCAGCCCACGAATAGCGGGGGGGCAATCAGATACGCAGTATTTT.

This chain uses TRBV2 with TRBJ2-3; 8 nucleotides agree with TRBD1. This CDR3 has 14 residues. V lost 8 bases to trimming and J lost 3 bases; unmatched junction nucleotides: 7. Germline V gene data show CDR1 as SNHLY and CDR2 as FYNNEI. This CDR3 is CASQWDRTTDTQYF. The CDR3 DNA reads TGTGCCAGCCAGTGGGACAGGACGACAGATACGCAGTATTTT.

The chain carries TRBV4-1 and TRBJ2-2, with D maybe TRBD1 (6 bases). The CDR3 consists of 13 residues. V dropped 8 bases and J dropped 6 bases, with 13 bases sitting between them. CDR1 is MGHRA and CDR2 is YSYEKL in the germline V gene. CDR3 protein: CASGGALSGELFF. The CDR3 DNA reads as TGCGCCAGCGGGGGCGCCCTCTCCGGGGAGCTGTTTTTT.

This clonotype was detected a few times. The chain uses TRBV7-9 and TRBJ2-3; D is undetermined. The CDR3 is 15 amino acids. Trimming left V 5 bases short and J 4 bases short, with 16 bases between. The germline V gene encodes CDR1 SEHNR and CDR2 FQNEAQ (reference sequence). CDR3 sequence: CASSPRRWYPDTQYF. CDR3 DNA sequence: TGTGCCAGCAGCCCTCGTAGGTGGTACCCAGATACGCAGTATTTT.

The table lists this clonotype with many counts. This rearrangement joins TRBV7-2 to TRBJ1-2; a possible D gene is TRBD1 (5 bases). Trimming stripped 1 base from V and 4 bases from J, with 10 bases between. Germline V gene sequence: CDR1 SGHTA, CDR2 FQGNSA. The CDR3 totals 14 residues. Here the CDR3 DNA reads TGTGCCAGCAGCTTAGGGACCGGGGCCTATGGCTACACCTTC. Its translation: CASSLGTGAYGYTF.

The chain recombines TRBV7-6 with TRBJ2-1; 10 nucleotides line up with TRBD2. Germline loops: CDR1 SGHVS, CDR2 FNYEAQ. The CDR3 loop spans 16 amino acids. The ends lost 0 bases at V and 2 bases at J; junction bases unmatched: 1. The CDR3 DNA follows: TGTGCCAGCAGCTTAGCCGGACTAGCGGCCTACAATGAGCAGTTCTTC. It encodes CASSLAGLAAYNEQFF.

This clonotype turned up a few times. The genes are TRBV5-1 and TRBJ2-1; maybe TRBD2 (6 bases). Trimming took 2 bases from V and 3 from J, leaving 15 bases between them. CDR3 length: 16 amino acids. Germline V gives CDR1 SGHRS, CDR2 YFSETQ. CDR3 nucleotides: TGCGCCAGCAGCTTTAGGATGACTAGTGGCTACAATGAGCAGTTCTTC. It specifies CASSFRMTSGYNEQFF.

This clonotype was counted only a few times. CDR3 region: CASSQDPTGTGELFF. The CDR3, as DNA: TGCGCCAGCAGCCAAGATCCAACAGGGACCGGGGAGCTGTTTTTT. The chain recombines TRBV4-1 with TRBJ2-2, with D possibly being TRBD1 (6 bases). V was pared by 0 bases and J by 5 bases, with 10 bases between. CDR3 length: 15 amino acids. Germline V gene data show CDR1 as MGHRA and CDR2 as YSYEKL.

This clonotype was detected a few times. The CDR3 coding sequence is TGTGCCTGGAGTGCACCCTGGGACAGGGGGGAGACCCAGTACTTC. Translation gives CAWSAPWDRGETQYF. The rearrangement links TRBV30 to TRBJ2-5; 11 bases line up with TRBD1. The CDR3 is made up of 15 amino acids. The V segment lost 1 base and the J segment 5 bases; nucleotides outside the gene matches: 6. Germline CDR1 reads GTSNPN; CDR2 reads SVGIG (reference sequence).

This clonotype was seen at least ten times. CDR3 sequence reads: CASSLMKVNTEAFF. The CDR3, as DNA: TGCGCCAGCAGCTTGATGAAGGTTAACACTGAAGCTTTCTTT. This chain connects TRBV5-1 to TRBJ1-1; D remains ambiguous. Trimming stripped 1 base from V and 2 bases from J, with 9 bases between. CDR1 and CDR2 (germline): SGHRS, YFSETQ. The CDR3 is made up of 14 amino acids.

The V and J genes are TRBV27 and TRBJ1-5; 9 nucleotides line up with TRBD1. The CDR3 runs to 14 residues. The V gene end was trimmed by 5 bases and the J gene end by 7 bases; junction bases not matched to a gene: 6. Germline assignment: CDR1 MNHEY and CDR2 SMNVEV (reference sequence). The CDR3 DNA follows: TGTGCCAGCAGTCCTGACAGGGGGAAGCAGCCCCAGCATTTT. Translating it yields CASSPDRGKQPQHF.

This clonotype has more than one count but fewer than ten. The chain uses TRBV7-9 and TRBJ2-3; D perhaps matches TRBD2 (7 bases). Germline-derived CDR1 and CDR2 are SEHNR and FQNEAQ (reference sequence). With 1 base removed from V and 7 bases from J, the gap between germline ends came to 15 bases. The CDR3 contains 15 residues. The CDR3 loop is CASSLVGGAVNTQYF. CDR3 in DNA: TGTGCCAGCAGCTTAGTAGGGGGGGCTGTAAATACGCAGTATTTT.

Here the CDR3 DNA reads TGCAGTATTCATACGACAGGGAACACTGAAGCTTTCTTT. Protein sequence: CSIHTTGNTEAFF. The chain is built from TRBV20-1 and TRBJ1-1, with a tentative D call TRBD1 (6 bases). Per germline, CDR1 DFQATT and CDR2 SNEGSKA (reference sequence). V lost 8 bases and J 1 base, leaving 14 bases between the germline ends. This CDR3 is built from 13 residues.

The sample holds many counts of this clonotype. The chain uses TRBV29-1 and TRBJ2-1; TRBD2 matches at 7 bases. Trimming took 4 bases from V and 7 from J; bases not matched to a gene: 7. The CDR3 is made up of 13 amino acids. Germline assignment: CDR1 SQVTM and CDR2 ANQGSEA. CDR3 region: CSVVPGGWNEQFF. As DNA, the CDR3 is TGCAGCGTTGTGCCCGGGGGGTGGAATGAGCAGTTCTTC.

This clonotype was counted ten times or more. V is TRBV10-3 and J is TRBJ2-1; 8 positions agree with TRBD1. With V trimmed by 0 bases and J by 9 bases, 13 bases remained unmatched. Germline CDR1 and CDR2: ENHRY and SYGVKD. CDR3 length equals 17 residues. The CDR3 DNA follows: TGTGCCATCAGTGAGTCTACCACAGGGGGAATAGATGTTGAGCAGTTCTTC. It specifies CAISESTTGGIDVEQFF.

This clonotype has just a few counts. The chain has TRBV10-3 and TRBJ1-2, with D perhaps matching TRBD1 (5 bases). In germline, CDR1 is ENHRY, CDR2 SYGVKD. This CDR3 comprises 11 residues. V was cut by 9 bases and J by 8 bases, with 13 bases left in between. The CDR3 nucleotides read TGTGCCATAAGCTCTGGGGACGGCTACACCTTC. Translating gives CAISSGDGYTF.

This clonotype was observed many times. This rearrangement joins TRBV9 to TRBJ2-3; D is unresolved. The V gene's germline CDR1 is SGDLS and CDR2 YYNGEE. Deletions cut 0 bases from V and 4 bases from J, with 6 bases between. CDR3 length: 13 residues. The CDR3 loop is CASSVDPADTQYF. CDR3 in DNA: TGTGCCAGCAGCGTAGATCCTGCAGATACGCAGTATTTT.

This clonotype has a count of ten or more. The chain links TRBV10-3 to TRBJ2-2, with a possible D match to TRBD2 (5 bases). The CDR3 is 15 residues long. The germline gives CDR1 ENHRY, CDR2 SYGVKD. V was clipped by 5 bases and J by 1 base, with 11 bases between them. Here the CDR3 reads CAISYLLENTGELFF. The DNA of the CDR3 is TGTGCCATCAGTTACCTACTAGAGAACACCGGGGAGCTGTTTTTT.

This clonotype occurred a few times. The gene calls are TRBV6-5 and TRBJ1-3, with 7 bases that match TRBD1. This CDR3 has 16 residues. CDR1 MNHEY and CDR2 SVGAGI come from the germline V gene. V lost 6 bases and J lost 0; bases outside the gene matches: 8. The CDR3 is CASSRDSPISGNTIYF. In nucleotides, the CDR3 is TGTGCCAGCAGCCGGGACAGCCCCATCTCTGGAAACACCATATATTTT.

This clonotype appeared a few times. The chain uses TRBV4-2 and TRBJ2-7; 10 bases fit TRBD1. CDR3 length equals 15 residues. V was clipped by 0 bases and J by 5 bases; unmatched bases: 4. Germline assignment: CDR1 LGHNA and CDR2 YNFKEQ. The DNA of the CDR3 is TGTGCCAGCAGCCAAGATAGGGGGACAGGGGACGAGCAGTACGTC. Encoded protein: CASSQDRGTGDEQYV.

CDR3 sequence: CSAQVGGSGGTGELFF. In nucleotides, the CDR3 is TGCAGTGCACAAGTCGGGGGTAGCGGGGGTACCGGGGAGCTGTTTTTT. This sequence joins TRBV20-1 and TRBJ2-2; 9 nucleotides match TRBD2. V lost 6 bases and J lost 5; bases outside the gene matches: 13. CDR1 DFQATT and CDR2 SNEGSKA come from the germline V gene (reference sequence). The length of the CDR3 is 16 residues.

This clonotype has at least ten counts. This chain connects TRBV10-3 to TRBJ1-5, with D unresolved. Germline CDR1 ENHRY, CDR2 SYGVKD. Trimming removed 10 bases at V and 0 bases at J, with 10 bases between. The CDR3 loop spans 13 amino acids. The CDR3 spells CATKTHSNQPQHF. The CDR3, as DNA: TGTGCCACCAAAACACATAGCAATCAGCCCCAGCATTTT.

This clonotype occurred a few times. The CDR3 spells CASSLLAGSYSGNTIYF. The CDR3 coding sequence is TGTGCCAGCAGTTTATTGGCAGGTTCCTACTCCGGAAACACCATATATTTT. This chain uses TRBV28 with TRBJ1-3; D is uncertain. Trimming pared 1 base from V and 4 bases from J, leaving 17 bases between. Germline-derived CDR1 and CDR2 are MDHEN and SYDVKM. This CDR3 has 17 residues.